This T cell receptor (beta chain) originates from a study of coeliac disease. Background on the study: Disease groups: newly diagnosed active, refractory type I, gluten-free-diet controlled.

Generated by immunoSEQ multiplex PCR, the TCRdb table keeps only in-frame clones and is missing some. The sample records under 4,500 clones, more than 50% being singletons. One frozen approximately 500,000-cell aliquot per fraction was sequenced. Concerning this clone itself: Its antigen is unidentified.

Germline CDR1 is SGDLS and CDR2 is YYNGEE. Trimming took off 3 bases at V and 6 bases at J, with 7 bases between the two ends. The CDR3 sequence is 12 residues long. Overall study findings and caveats: Active celiac intraepithelial and lamina propria samples had lower TRB and TRG clonality than control samples. Few TRB amino acid sequences were shared between samples; most were unique.

The V gene is TRBV9, the J gene TRBJ2-1; D possibly corresponds to TRBD2 (5 bases). This sequence was found in a human donor with active celiac disease. Sequencing was performed on intraepithelial lymphocytes from the gut. The CDR3 region has the DNA TGTGCCAGCAGCGGGACTCTCAATGAGCAGTTCTTC. The encoded protein is CASSGTLNEQFF.